This T cell receptor (beta chain) is from a study of blood T cell repertoires in COVID-19. Study overall: From the United States, Italy and Spain came samples of acute and convalescent COVID-19. PBMCs, B-cell-depleted T cells, or T cells were the source of the cDNA or gDNA that made up the material.

The authors' processing: Scientists estimated how many nucleated cells there were by amplifying reference gene primers. Repertoires were generated with immunoSEQ multiplex PCR, while TCRdb's copy carries only in-frame clones and drops some. V and J calls and clone size are those listed in that table; D and trimming were worked out from the DNA. This table has about 130,000 clones, under 85% appearing once. This clone was found once. Sequencing was performed on peripheral blood. The TCR comes from a man aged 40-50 years with active or convalescent COVID-19.

The CDR3 is CASSSTAGGYGYTF. CDR3 coding DNA: TGTGCCAGCAGCTCAACTGCAGGGGGCTATGGCTACACCTTC. The chain couples TRBV7-9 to TRBJ1-2; 7 bases map to TRBD1. Germline-derived CDR1 and CDR2 are SEHNR and FQNEAQ (reference sequence). V lost 4 bases and J lost 4; bases outside the gene matches: 6. The CDR3 extends over 14 amino acids.